This TCR beta chain was sequenced for a study of OX40 agonist ivuxolimab in advanced cancers. Study information: Anti-PD-1, anti-PD-L1 or anti-CTLA-4 therapy given earlier was allowed, and approximately 43% had some. Partial responses were achieved by three patients, of whom one had hepatocellular carcinoma and two had cutaneous melanoma. General observations from the study: The mean number of expanded clones was higher in CD8+ T cells than in CD4+.

The data were produced by immunoSEQ multiplex PCR, yet TCRdb's version contains in-frame clones alone and is incomplete. The table shows under 150,000 clones, with 80% to 90% occurring only once. The CDR3 has 14 residues. Germline V gives CDR1 SGHRS, CDR2 YFSETQ. Trimming took 4 bases from V and 6 from J; bases not matched to a gene: 7. Baseline, cycle 4 day 1, and cycle 7 day 1 were the blood sampling points. Note on this clone: Its antigen is unidentified.

This TCR was sampled from an adult with an advanced solid tumor such as melanoma, head and neck, liver or kidney cancer. The rearrangement uses TRBV5-1 and TRBJ1-5; TRBD1 agrees at 7 bases. The material sequenced was CD4+ or CD8+ T cells sorted from blood, taken in a trial of the OX40 agonist ivuxolimab. CDR3 protein: CASSPEGQFQPQHF. CDR3 nucleotides: TGCGCCAGCAGCCCCGAGGGACAGTTTCAGCCCCAGCATTTT.